The clone carrying this TCR beta chain was recorded a few times. These data belong to a study of cytomegalovirus exposure and HLA in healthy donors. The CDR3 totals 14 residues. V gave up 3 bases and J gave up 0 bases; unmatched junction bases: 0. Germline V gene sequence: CDR1 KGHSH, CDR2 LQKENI. The PCR had 60 Vbeta and 13 Jbeta primers. Profiled with immunoSEQ multiplex PCR; TCRdb holds only in-frame clones, not every one. The repertoire holds approximately 200,000 clones, with 65% to 90% as singletons. This clonotype originated in a girl aged 10 to 17 in good health and CMV-seronegative. The chain recombines TRBV18 with TRBJ1-1, with 8 positions matching TRBD1. The material sequenced was PBMCs. The chain's CDR3 is CASSPDRVNTEAFF. The CDR3 coding sequence is TGTGCCAGCTCACCGGACAGGGTGAACACTGAAGCTTTCTTT. The variable domain in full, completed from reference TRBV18 and TRBJ1-1, reads NAGVMQNPRHLVRRRGQEARLRCSPMKGHSHVYWYRQLPEEGLKFMVYLQKENIIDESGMPKERFSAEFPKEGPSILRIQQVVRGDSAAYFCASSPDRVNTEAFFGQGTRLTVV.